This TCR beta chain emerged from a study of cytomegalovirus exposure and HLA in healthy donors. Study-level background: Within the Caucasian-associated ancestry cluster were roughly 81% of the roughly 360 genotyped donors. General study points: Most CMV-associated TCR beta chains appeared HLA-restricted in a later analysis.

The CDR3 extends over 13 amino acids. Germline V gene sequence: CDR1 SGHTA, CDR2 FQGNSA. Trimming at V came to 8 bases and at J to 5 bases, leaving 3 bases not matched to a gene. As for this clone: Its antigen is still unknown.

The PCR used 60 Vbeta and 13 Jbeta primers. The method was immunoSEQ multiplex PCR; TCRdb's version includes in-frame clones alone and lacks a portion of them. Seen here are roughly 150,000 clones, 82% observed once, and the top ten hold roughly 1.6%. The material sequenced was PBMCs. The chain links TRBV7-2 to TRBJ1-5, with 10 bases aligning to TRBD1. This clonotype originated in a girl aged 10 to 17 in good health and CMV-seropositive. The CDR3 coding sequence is TGTGCCAGCCGACAGGGGGCAGATCAGCCCCAGCATTTT. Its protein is CASRQGADQPQHF.